This T cell receptor beta chain was sequenced for a study of vaccination effects on CD4 cells after COVID-19. Study background: The cohort was immunized with two doses of either the BNT162b2 or mRNA-1273 vaccine. Cultivation was performed at approximately 2.1 million PBMC per well with about 9.6 IU/ml IL-2 and around 10 ug/ml peptides added.

Isolation of CD4+ T cells took place after about ten days of culture. As regards this clone: Antigen: not known.

Using immunoSEQ multiplex PCR, the repertoire was profiled, and TCRdb retains in-frame clones only, with some absent. The table records tens of thousands of clones, 67% of them present only once. The CDR3 runs to 15 residues. V shed 0 bases and J shed 0 bases, with 9 bases lying between them. The V gene's germline CDR1 is SGDLS and CDR2 YYNGEE. The clonotype was recovered from a human donor who received a COVID-19 vaccine. The input for sequencing was CD4+ T cells from PBMCs cultured without peptide, taken before COVID-19 vaccination. The chain joins TRBV9 to TRBJ1-2; D gene unclear. The CDR3 here is CASSVVAGTNYGYTF. CDR3 sequence (DNA): TGTGCCAGCAGCGTAGTGGCCGGCACTAACTATGGCTACACCTTC.